Shown below are 27 T cell receptor beta chains from a single sample sequenced in a study of T cell responses to AZD1222 COVID-19 vaccine. Sequencing used immunoSEQ multiplex PCR; TCRdb keeps in-frame clones, though not all of them. This table holds approximately 300,000 clones, around 93% found once. The material was peripheral blood, obtained 28 days after the second AZD1222 dose. The receptors come from an adult who received the AZD1222 COVID-19 vaccine.

V and J are TRBV5-1 and TRBJ1-2; no firm D call. V was trimmed by 1 base and J by 0 bases, leaving 4 bases between them. The V gene's germline CDR1 is SGHRS and CDR2 YFSETQ. The CDR3 has 13 amino acids. CDR3 residues: CASSLRANYGYTF. In DNA, the CDR3 is TGCGCCAGCAGCTTGCGGGCTAACTATGGCTACACCTTC.

Regarding this clone: Other DNA sequences in the same sample also yield this CDR3. The chain couples TRBV6-5 to TRBJ1-1; D is unresolved. This CDR3 is built from 15 residues. Germline V gene sequence: CDR1 MNHEY, CDR2 SVGAGI. V was cut by 0 bases and J by 1 base, with 9 bases left in between. The CDR3 region has the DNA TGTGCCAGCAGTTACTCGGGCCGGGGGAACACTGAAGCTTTCTTT. It translates to CASSYSGRGNTEAFF.

The V and J genes are TRBV5-1 and TRBJ1-6, with D unclear. Trimming cost V 3 bases and J 2 bases, with 9 bases left between them. Germline CDR1 is SGHRS and CDR2 is YFSETQ. This CDR3 comprises 15 residues. The CDR3 DNA follows: TGCGCCAGCAGCTCGGGTAGGGCCTATAATTCACCCCTCCACTTT. It codes for CASSSGRAYNSPLHF.

The chain has TRBV6-2 or TRBV6-3 and TRBJ2-1, with 7 bases lining up with TRBD1. Per germline, CDR1 MNHEY and CDR2 SVGEGT. The CDR3 totals 14 residues. With 2 bases clipped from V and 7 bases from J, the junction kept 5 bases outside the gene matches. The CDR3 DNA reads as TGTGCCAGCAGTTACAGGGGGCCTAGGAATGAGCAGTTCTTC. The encoded protein is CASSYRGPRNEQFF.

The J gene is TRBJ1-1, the V gene TRBV7-6; D not certain. The germline V gene encodes CDR1 SGHVS and CDR2 FNYEAQ. The CDR3 sequence is 15 residues long. The germline V and J ends were trimmed by 6 bases and 1 base, with 15 bases remaining between them. CDR3 residues: CASRPTTYRNTEAFF. CDR3 DNA: TGTGCCAGCAGGCCCACCACATACAGGAACACTGAAGCTTTCTTT.

The V gene is TRBV7-9, the J gene TRBJ1-1, with a weak D call TRBD1 (5 bases). CDR3 length equals 16 residues. V lost 5 bases, J lost 6 bases, and 22 bases lay in between. Germline V gene lookup returns CDR1 SEHNR and CDR2 FQNEAQ (reference sequence). The DNA of the CDR3 is TGTGCCAGCAGCCAGCGGGCCGGGACGGAAAAGTCTGAAGCTTTCTTT. This encodes CASSQRAGTEKSEAFF.

This sequence joins TRBV5-1 and TRBJ1-2; 7 positions match TRBD1. V lost 5 bases, J lost 4 bases, and 2 bases stayed unmatched. The germline gives CDR1 SGHRS, CDR2 YFSETQ. The CDR3 covers 12 residues. The CDR3 loop is CASRTGPYGYTF. Here the CDR3 DNA reads TGCGCCAGCAGGACAGGGCCCTATGGCTACACCTTC.

The rearrangement links TRBV6-5 to TRBJ2-7; 9 positions agree with TRBD2. The CDR3 has 14 residues. V lost 2 bases to trimming and J lost 3 bases; unmatched junction nucleotides: 2. Germline V gives CDR1 MNHEY, CDR2 SVGAGI. The CDR3 protein is CASSYLTSGYEQYF. The CDR3 nucleotides are TGTGCCAGCAGTTACCTGACTAGCGGCTACGAGCAGTACTTC.

The chain employs TRBV4-2 and TRBJ1-3, with D tentatively TRBD1 (5 bases). Germline V lookup: CDR1 LGHNA, CDR2 YNFKEQ. CDR3 size: 17 residues. With 2 bases removed from V and 0 bases from J, the gap between germline ends came to 14 bases. Written as DNA, the CDR3 is TGTGCCAGCAGCCAAAGAGGGGCGAGAAGCTCTGGAAACACCATATATTTT. Amino acids: CASSQRGARSSGNTIYF.

The chain is built from TRBV2 and TRBJ1-4; the D is unclear. The CDR3 runs 14 residues. The germline CDR1 and CDR2 sequences are SNHLY and FYNNEI. The V and J ends lost 8 bases and 0 bases respectively, with 10 bases between them. CDR3 nucleotide sequence: TGTGCCAGCGCCCGACATGCAACTAATGAAAAACTGTTTTTT. This gives the protein CASARHATNEKLFF.

Details on this clone: Within the sample, other DNA sequences also encode this same CDR3. This chain uses TRBV5-1 with TRBJ1-3; the D is unclear. V lost 2 bases, J lost 0 bases, and 6 bases lay in between. This CDR3 contains 14 residues. Germline CDR1 reads SGHRS; CDR2 reads YFSETQ. CDR3 loop: CASSFGSSGNTIYF. CDR3 sequence (DNA): TGCGCCAGCAGCTTCGGCAGCTCTGGAAACACCATATATTTT.

The chain carries TRBV28 and TRBJ1-5, with 8 nucleotides matching TRBD1. V trimming: 3 bases; J trimming: 10 bases; junction bases outside the gene matches: 11. CDR3 length equals 15 residues. The germline V gene has CDR1 MDHEN and CDR2 SYDVKM. CDR3 in DNA: TGTGCCAGCAGTTTGGCAGGGGGCGGGCGAGGACCCCAGCATTTT. Translating it yields CASSLAGGGRGPQHF.

The rearrangement uses TRBV19 and TRBJ1-6; maybe TRBD1 (6 bases). The CDR3 spans 13 residues. Germline V lookup: CDR1 LNHDA, CDR2 SQIVND (reference sequence). The V gene lost 6 bases and the J gene lost 6 bases, with 9 bases spanning the gap. CDR3 sequence (DNA): TGTGCCAGTAGCGGACAGCTTAATTCACCCCTCCACTTT. Protein product: CASSGQLNSPLHF.

The CDR3 loop is CASSLSGYNEQFF. CDR3 sequence (DNA): TGTGCCAGCAGTTTATCTGGTTACAATGAGCAGTTCTTC. V is TRBV28 and J is TRBJ2-1; D gene uncertain. Per germline, CDR1 MDHEN and CDR2 SYDVKM. With 1 base removed from V and 4 bases from J, the gap between germline ends came to 5 bases. The CDR3 loop spans 13 amino acids.

The chain is built from TRBV25-1 and TRBJ2-1; D is unclear. This CDR3 spans 15 amino acids. CDR1 is MGHDK and CDR2 is SYGVNS in the germline V gene. Deletions cut 3 bases from V and 7 bases from J, with 16 bases between. The CDR3 is CASSDPGRQLNEQFF. In DNA, the CDR3 is TGTGCCAGCAGTGATCCGGGCCGCCAACTTAATGAGCAGTTCTTC.

V and J are TRBV6-4 and TRBJ2-7; D possibly corresponds to TRBD1 (8 bases). Trimming took off 9 bases at V and 2 bases at J, with 23 bases between the two ends. The CDR3 runs 16 residues. CDR1 MRHNA and CDR2 SNTAGT come from the germline V gene. For the CDR3, the DNA is TGTGCCAGAGGGAGGGGACAGGCCCTTAGGACCTACGAGCAGTACTTC. Translation: CARGRGQALRTYEQYF.

The chain recombines TRBV15 with TRBJ2-5, with no clear D. Germline V gene data show CDR1 as LNHNV and CDR2 as YYDKDF (reference sequence). The CDR3 extends over 15 amino acids. V was cut by 0 bases and J by 4 bases, with 12 bases left in between. CDR3 sequence (DNA): TGTGCCACCAGCAGAGATCTGGCTAGTAGAGAGACCCAGTACTTC. Protein: CATSRDLASRETQYF.

V gene TRBV19 combines with J gene TRBJ1-4, with D unclear. The CDR3 contains 13 residues. Trimming left V 7 bases short and J 2 bases short, with 8 bases between. Germline V lookup: CDR1 LNHDA, CDR2 SQIVND (reference sequence). CDR3 DNA sequence: TGTGCCAGTAAGGACGGCACTAATGAAAAACTGTTTTTT. It encodes CASKDGTNEKLFF.

The genes are TRBV9 and TRBJ2-3; no clear D. The CDR3 is 12 residues long. Germline V gives CDR1 SGDLS, CDR2 YYNGEE. Trimming shortened V by 6 bases and J by 6 bases, and 11 bases separated the two germline ends. The CDR3 region is CASNRPGDTQYF. CDR3 sequence (DNA): TGTGCCAGCAACAGACCTGGGGATACGCAGTATTTT.

This rearrangement joins TRBV7-2 to TRBJ2-1; TRBD2 matches 9 bases. Losses at the gene ends were 2 bases for V and 5 bases for J; bases not matched to a gene: 10. Germline V gene lookup returns CDR1 SGHTA and CDR2 FQGNSA. The CDR3 length is 17 residues. The chain's CDR3 is CASSLSPVAGVDNEQFF. As DNA, the CDR3 is TGTGCCAGCAGCTTATCCCCCGTAGCGGGAGTCGACAATGAGCAGTTCTTC.

The chain combines TRBV27 with TRBJ1-6; TRBD1 agrees at 7 bases. The CDR3 loop spans 15 amino acids. The trim removed 1 base at V and 5 bases at J, leaving 2 bases unmatched. Germline-derived CDR1 and CDR2 are MNHEY and SMNVEV (reference sequence). The DNA of the CDR3 is TGTGCCAGCAGTTTATTGGGACAGCATAATTCACCCCTCCACTTT. It translates to CASSLLGQHNSPLHF.

The chain uses TRBV18 and TRBJ2-1; unclear D gene. Germline loops: CDR1 KGHSH, CDR2 LQKENI. The CDR3 has 13 amino acids. V lost 3 bases and J lost 5, with 8 bases in between. The CDR3 loop reads CASSPGRNNEQFF. CDR3 coding DNA: TGTGCCAGCTCACCCGGCCGCAACAATGAGCAGTTCTTC.

This chain connects TRBV7-8 to TRBJ1-2, with D hard to call. V was trimmed by 5 bases and J by 4 bases, leaving 14 bases between them. The germline gives CDR1 SGHVS, CDR2 FQNEAQ. This CDR3 is built from 14 residues. CDR3 sequence (DNA): TGTGCCAGCAGCGTTAATACCGGGGTCTATGGCTACACCTTC. This gives the protein CASSVNTGVYGYTF.

This clone was observed a single time. The chain carries TRBV30 and TRBJ2-2, with 14 bases identical to TRBD2. The CDR3 runs to 18 residues. Germline V gives CDR1 GTSNPN, CDR2 SVGIG (reference sequence). V lost 3 bases to trimming and J lost 0 bases; unmatched junction nucleotides: 6. The CDR3 sequence is CAWSGLAGGFANTGELFF. In DNA form, the CDR3 reads TGTGCCTGGAGCGGACTAGCGGGAGGATTCGCGAACACCGGGGAGCTGTTTTTT.

V gene TRBV18 combines with J gene TRBJ2-5, with D possibly called TRBD1 or TRBD2 (6 bases each). Germline V lookup: CDR1 KGHSH, CDR2 LQKENI. The CDR3 is made up of 12 amino acids. V was trimmed by 4 bases and J by 4 bases, leaving 7 bases between them. The CDR3 bases are TGTGCCAGCTCACAGGGGGGAGAGACCCAGTACTTC. It encodes CASSQGGETQYF.

The chain links TRBV3-1 (or the pseudogene TRBV3-2) to TRBJ2-7; weak D call: TRBD2 (6 bases). Germline lookup yields CDR1 LGHDT and CDR2 YNNKEL (reference sequence). The V gene lost 4 bases and the J gene lost 4 bases, with 14 bases spanning the gap. This CDR3 comprises 14 residues. CDR3 sequence: CASSLTQGGYEQYF. The CDR3 nucleotides read TGTGCCAGCAGCCTAACGCAGGGAGGATACGAGCAGTACTTC.

The chain joins TRBV7-9 to TRBJ1-2; TRBD1 matches 8 bases. The germline CDR1 and CDR2 sequences are SEHNR and FQNEAQ (reference sequence). CDR3 length: 13 amino acids. V lost 3 bases, J lost 8 bases, and 5 bases stayed unmatched. The CDR3 loop reads CASSLQGAQGYTF. The CDR3 DNA follows: TGTGCCAGCAGCTTGCAGGGGGCGCAAGGCTACACCTTC.